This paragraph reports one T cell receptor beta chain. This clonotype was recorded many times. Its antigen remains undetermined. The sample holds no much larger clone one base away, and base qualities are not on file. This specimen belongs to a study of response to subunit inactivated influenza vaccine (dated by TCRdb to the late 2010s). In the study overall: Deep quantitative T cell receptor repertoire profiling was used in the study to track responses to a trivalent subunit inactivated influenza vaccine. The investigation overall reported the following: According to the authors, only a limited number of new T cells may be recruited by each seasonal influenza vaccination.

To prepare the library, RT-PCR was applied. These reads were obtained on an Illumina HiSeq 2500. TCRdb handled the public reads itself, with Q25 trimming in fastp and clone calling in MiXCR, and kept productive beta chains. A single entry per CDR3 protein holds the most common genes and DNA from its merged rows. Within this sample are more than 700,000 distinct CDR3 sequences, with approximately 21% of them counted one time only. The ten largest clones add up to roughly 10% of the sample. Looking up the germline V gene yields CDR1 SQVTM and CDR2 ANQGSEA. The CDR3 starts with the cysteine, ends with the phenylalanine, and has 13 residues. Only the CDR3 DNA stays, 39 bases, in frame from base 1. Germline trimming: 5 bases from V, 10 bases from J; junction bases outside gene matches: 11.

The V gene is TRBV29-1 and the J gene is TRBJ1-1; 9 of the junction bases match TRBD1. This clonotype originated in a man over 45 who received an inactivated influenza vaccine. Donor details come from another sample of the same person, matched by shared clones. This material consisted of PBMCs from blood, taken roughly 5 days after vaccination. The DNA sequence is TGCAGCGTTAAGGAACTACAGGGGGCCGTAGCTTTCTTT. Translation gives CSVKELQGAVAFF.